This record concerns one TCR beta chain sequence. The target antigen is unknown. Use of 60 Vbeta and 13 Jbeta primers characterized the PCR. Measured with immunoSEQ multiplex PCR; TCRdb has only the in-frame clones, and not every one. The sample gives about 150,000 clones, around three quarters of which show up once; under 2% is in the top ten. These data belong to a study of cytomegalovirus exposure and HLA in healthy donors. Overall study context: Unique TCRs numbering some 80 million, obtained from HLA-typed donors, made up an early data release.

Points from the study as a whole: HLA alleles showed associations with some 15,000 TCR beta sequences in a later analysis, at a 0.05 false discovery rate. Several of the most significant clusters were apparently associated with common viral pathogens in a later analysis.

This receptor was obtained from a woman between 40 and 55 years old in good health and CMV-seronegative. The sequencing input was PBMCs.

DNA for the CDR3: TGTGCCAGCTCACCACCCCAACAGACGAACACTGAAGCTTTCTTT. Translating it yields CASSPPQQTNTEAFF. J is TRBJ1-1 and V is TRBV18; no reliable D call. Germline V gene data show CDR1 as KGHSH and CDR2 as LQKENI. CDR3 size: 15 residues. V shed 0 bases and J shed 1 base, with 9 bases lying between them.